The rows below give T cell receptor beta chains drawn from one sample of a study of shared clonotypes between healthy human individuals. TCRdb's table, derived via immunoSEQ multiplex PCR, lists solely in-frame clones and lacks some. The data show about 990,000 clones, around 82% seen once. The source material was memory CD4+ T cells from PBMCs. These receptors all stem from a man between 18 and 35 years old in good health. Some clones in this sample may be carry-over from other donors' samples. The CDR3 runs from the conserved cysteine through the conserved F or W. Fields, in order: clone size, D gene, V gene, J gene, CDR3 protein, CDR3 DNA. The D gene is left open where the match is weak. Size is stated for part of the rows, as once, few or many counts, or as a class when the clone is expanded.

size: NA; D: NA; V: TRBV5-1; J: TRBJ2-3; CDR3: CASSLEAGGTFAIDTQYF; DNA: TGCGCCAGCAGCTTGGAAGCTGGGGGGACGTTCGCTATAGATACGCAGTATTTT
size: NA; D: NA; V: TRBV11-2; J: TRBJ2-3; CDR3: CASSLQNVGDTQYF; DNA: TGTGCCAGCAGCTTACAGAATGTGGGAGATACGCAGTATTTT
size: many; D: TRBD1; V: TRBV27; J: TRBJ2-7; CDR3: CASSLWDRVNYEQYF; DNA: TGTGCCAGCAGTTTATGGGACAGGGTTAACTACGAGCAGTACTTC
size: NA; D: TRBD1; V: TRBV6-6; J: TRBJ1-3; CDR3: CASSRDRGRNTIYF; DNA: TGTGCCAGCAGCCGAGACAGGGGTAGAAACACCATATATTTT
size: NA; D: TRBD1; V: TRBV27; J: TRBJ2-7; CDR3: CASRRRTGGYEQYF; DNA: TGTGCCAGCAGACGCCGGACAGGGGGCTACGAGCAGTACTTC
size: NA; D: NA; V: TRBV7-3; J: TRBJ2-2; CDR3: CASSTLGENTGELFF; DNA: TGTGCCAGCAGCACCCTGGGCGAGAACACCGGGGAGCTGTTTTTT
size: NA; D: NA; V: TRBV21-1; J: TRBJ2-2; CDR3: CASSSAGGNTGELFF; DNA: TGTGCCAGCAGTTCAGCGGGAGGGAACACCGGGGAGCTGTTTTTT
size: few; D: TRBD1; V: TRBV15; J: TRBJ1-4; CDR3: CATSRDPGGSSTNEKLFF; DNA: TGTGCCACCAGCAGAGATCCAGGGGGCTCCTCAACTAATGAAAAACTGTTTTTT
size: NA; D: TRBD2; V: TRBV15; J: TRBJ2-1; CDR3: CATSREGAGFDEQFF; DNA: TGTGCCACCAGCAGAGAGGGAGCGGGGTTCGATGAGCAGTTCTTC
size: few; D: NA; V: TRBV4-2; J: TRBJ1-2; CDR3: CASSPSLGDYGYTF; DNA: TGTGCCAGCAGCCCTAGTTTGGGGGACTATGGCTACACCTTC
size: NA; D: NA; V: TRBV9; J: TRBJ1-1; CDR3: CASSVDAEMNTEAFF; DNA: TGTGCCAGCAGCGTAGATGCAGAGATGAACACTGAAGCTTTCTTT
size: NA; D: NA; V: TRBV28; J: TRBJ2-1; CDR3: CATCTPGIYNEQFF; DNA: TGTGCCACCTGTACACCAGGGATTTACAATGAGCAGTTCTTC
size: NA; D: NA; V: TRBV5-1; J: TRBJ2-1; CDR3: CASSLAQGGGRYNEQFF; DNA: TGCGCCAGCAGCTTGGCGCAGGGTGGGGGAAGATACAATGAGCAGTTCTTC
size: NA; D: NA; V: TRBV5-1; J: TRBJ2-7; CDR3: CASSADRFYYEQYF; DNA: TGCGCCAGCAGCGCGGACAGATTTTATTACGAGCAGTACTTC
size: NA; D: NA; V: TRBV5-1; J: TRBJ1-4; CDR3: CASSPGHREEKLFF; DNA: TGCGCCAGCAGCCCGGGACACCGGGAAGAAAAACTGTTTTTT
size: many; D: NA; V: TRBV2; J: TRBJ2-7; CDR3: CASRSSLGSYEQYF; DNA: TGTGCCAGTCGGTCTTCTCTTGGTTCCTACGAGCAGTACTTC
size: NA; D: TRBD1; V: TRBV27; J: TRBJ2-7; CDR3: CASSRNHPGRGYSYEQYF; DNA: TGTGCCAGCAGCCGAAACCACCCAGGCAGGGGGTACTCCTACGAGCAGTACTTC
size: NA; D: TRBD1; V: TRBV18; J: TRBJ1-1; CDR3: CASSQTTGITEAFF; DNA: TGTGCCAGCTCACAAACGACAGGGATTACGGAAGCTTTCTTT
size: NA; D: TRBD1; V: TRBV9; J: TRBJ2-1; CDR3: CASSKQGAGYNEQFF; DNA: TGTGCCAGCAGCAAACAGGGGGCGGGGTACAATGAGCAGTTCTTC
size: NA; D: NA; V: TRBV4-1; J: TRBJ1-5; CDR3: CASRLQGSNQPQHF; DNA: TGCGCCAGCAGGCTTCAAGGCAGCAATCAGCCCCAGCATTTT
size: NA; D: NA; V: TRBV28; J: TRBJ1-1; CDR3: CASSLGTKNTEAFF; DNA: TGTGCCAGCAGTTTAGGGACAAAAAACACTGAAGCTTTCTTT
size: NA; D: NA; V: TRBV7-2; J: TRBJ1-5; CDR3: CASSLQGSRSNQPQHF; DNA: TGTGCCAGCAGCTTACAGGGGAGCCGGAGCAATCAGCCCCAGCATTTT
size: once; D: NA; V: TRBV27; J: TRBJ2-7; CDR3: CASSSQGGYEQYF; DNA: TGTGCCAGCAGTTCCCAAGGGGGCTACGAGCAGTACTTC
size: NA; D: NA; V: TRBV9; J: TRBJ1-3; CDR3: CASSGQVNSGNTIYF; DNA: TGTGCCAGCAGCGGACAGGTGAACTCTGGAAACACCATATATTTT
size: NA; D: TRBD1; V: TRBV9; J: TRBJ1-1; CDR3: CASSYDPGTGHTEAFF; DNA: TGTGCCAGCAGTTACGACCCCGGGACAGGGCATACTGAAGCTTTCTTT
size: few; D: TRBD1; V: TRBV12-5; J: TRBJ2-7; CDR3: CASGFSSGTGAYEQYF; DNA: TGTGCTAGTGGTTTTTCGAGCGGGACAGGGGCCTACGAGCAGTACTTC
size: NA; D: TRBD1; V: TRBV2; J: TRBJ1-2; CDR3: CASRDRSYGYTF; DNA: TGTGCCAGCAGGGACAGGAGTTATGGCTACACCTTC
size: NA; D: NA; V: TRBV30; J: TRBJ2-1; CDR3: CAWSARDHPYNEQFF; DNA: TGTGCCTGGAGCGCCCGGGACCACCCCTACAATGAGCAGTTCTTC
size: NA; D: TRBD2; V: TRBV18; J: TRBJ2-7; CDR3: CASSPTTSGIYEQYF; DNA: TGTGCCAGCTCACCAACGACTAGCGGGATCTACGAGCAGTACTTC
size: NA; D: NA; V: TRBV5-1; J: TRBJ2-1; CDR3: CASSLRARGNRYNEQFF; DNA: TGCGCCAGCAGCTTGCGGGCGAGAGGGAACCGTTACAATGAGCAGTTCTTC
size: NA; D: TRBD1; V: TRBV7-7; J: TRBJ2-5; CDR3: CASSTGTGNWETQYF; DNA: TGTGCCAGCAGCACTGGGACAGGGAATTGGGAGACCCAGTACTTC
size: once; D: TRBD1; V: TRBV30; J: TRBJ1-2; CDR3: CAWSVWAGGTVGYGYTF; DNA: TGTGCCTGGAGTGTATGGGCAGGGGGCACCGTAGGCTATGGCTACACCTTC
size: NA; D: NA; V: TRBV18; J: TRBJ1-2; CDR3: CASSQVGAYGYTF; DNA: TGTGCCAGCTCACAGGTGGGGGCCTATGGCTACACCTTC
size: many; D: TRBD2; V: TRBV18; J: TRBJ2-3; CDR3: CASSPGTSGRATDTQYF; DNA: TGTGCCAGCTCACCCGGGACTAGCGGGAGGGCGACAGATACGCAGTATTTT
size: NA; D: NA; V: TRBV7-9; J: TRBJ1-1; CDR3: CASSLTRDDTEAFF; DNA: TGTGCCAGCAGCTTGACCCGGGACGACACTGAAGCTTTCTTT